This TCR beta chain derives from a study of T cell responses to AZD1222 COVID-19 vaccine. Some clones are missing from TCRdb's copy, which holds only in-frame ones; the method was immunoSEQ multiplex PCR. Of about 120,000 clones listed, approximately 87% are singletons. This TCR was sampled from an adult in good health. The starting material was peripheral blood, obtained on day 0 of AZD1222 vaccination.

The chain's CDR3 is CASSQAPGAVETQYF. The CDR3, as DNA: TGCGCCAGCAGCCAAGCCCCGGGGGCGGTAGAGACCCAGTACTTC. The V and J genes are TRBV4-3 and TRBJ2-5; either TRBD1 or TRBD2 may supply D (6 bases each). Germline values: CDR1 LGHNA, CDR2 YSLEER. V was cut by 1 base and J by 4 bases, with 13 bases left in between. The CDR3 runs 15 residues.